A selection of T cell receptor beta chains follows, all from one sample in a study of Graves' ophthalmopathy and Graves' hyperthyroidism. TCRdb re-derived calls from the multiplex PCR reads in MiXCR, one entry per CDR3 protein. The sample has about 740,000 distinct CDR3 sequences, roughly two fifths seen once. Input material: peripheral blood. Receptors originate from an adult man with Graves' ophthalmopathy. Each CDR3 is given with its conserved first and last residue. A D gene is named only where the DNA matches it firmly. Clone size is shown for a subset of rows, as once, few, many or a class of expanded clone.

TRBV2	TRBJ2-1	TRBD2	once	CASSEGDPGRSNEQFF	TGTGCCAGCAGTGAAGGGGACCCCGGGAGGAGCAATGAGCAGTTCTTC
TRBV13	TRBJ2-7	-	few	CASSPSPTPYEQYF	TGTGCCAGCAGCCCCTCACCTACCCCCTACGAGCAGTACTTC
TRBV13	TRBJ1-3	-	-	CASSYSRQSNTIYF	TGTGCCAGCAGTTACTCGAGGCAGTCAAACACCATATATTTT
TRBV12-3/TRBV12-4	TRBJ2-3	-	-	CASSLRLGSRSPDTQYF	TGTGCCAGCAGTTTAAGGTTGGGATCGCGGTCCCCAGATACGCAGTATTTT
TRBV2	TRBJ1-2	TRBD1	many	CARDRGGNYGYTF	TGTGCCAGAGACAGGGGAGGCAACTATGGCTACACCTTC
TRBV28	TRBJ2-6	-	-	CASSRTGVPVLTF	TGTGCCAGCAGTCGTACAGGAGTCCCCGTCCTGACTTTC
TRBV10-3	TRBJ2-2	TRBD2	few	CAISERGGANTGELFF	TGTGCCATCAGTGAGCGCGGGGGGGCGAACACCGGGGAGCTGTTTTTT
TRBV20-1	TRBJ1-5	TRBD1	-	CSARQTGRDQPQHF	TGCAGTGCTAGACAGACAGGGCGCGATCAGCCCCAGCATTTT
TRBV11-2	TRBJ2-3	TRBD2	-	CASSFGTSGSTDTQYF	TGTGCCAGCAGCTTTGGGACTAGCGGGAGCACAGATACGCAGTATTTT
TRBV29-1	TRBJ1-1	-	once	CSQDNRVNTEAFF	TGCAGCCAAGATAACAGGGTGAACACTGAAGCTTTCTTT
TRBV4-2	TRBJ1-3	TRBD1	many	CASSQTGTGRNTIYF	TGTGCCAGCAGCCAAACGGGGACAGGGCGAAACACCATATATTTT
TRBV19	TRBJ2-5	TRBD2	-	CASTGLAGVETQYF	TGTGCCAGTACCGGGCTAGCGGGAGTGGAGACCCAGTACTTC
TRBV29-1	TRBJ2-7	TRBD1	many	CSVSRGGQAAEQYF	TGCAGCGTCTCCCGTGGGGGACAGGCGGCTGAGCAGTACTTC
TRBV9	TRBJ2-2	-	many	CASSVAASGELFF	TGTGCCAGCAGCGTAGCCGCGTCCGGGGAGCTGTTTTTT
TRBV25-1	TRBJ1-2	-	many	CASSVRRQLTNYGYTF	TGTGCCAGCAGTGTCCGGCGACAGTTAACTAACTATGGCTACACCTTC
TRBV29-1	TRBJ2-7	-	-	CSVDQGGREQYF	TGCAGCGTTGATCAGGGGGGGCGCGAGCAGTACTTC
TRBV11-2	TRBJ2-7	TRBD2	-	CASSRAGGSSYEQYF	TGTGCCAGCAGCAGGGCGGGAGGCAGCTCCTACGAGCAGTACTTC
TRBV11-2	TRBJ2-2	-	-	CASSSGATGELFF	TGTGCCAGCAGCTCTGGGGCAACCGGGGAGCTGTTTTTT
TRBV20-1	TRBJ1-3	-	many	CSAREAGGNTIYF	TGCAGTGCTAGGGAGGCAGGGGGAAACACCATATATTTT
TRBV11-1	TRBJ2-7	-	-	CASSYPDSSYEQYF	TGTGCCAGCAGCTACCCTGACAGCTCCTACGAGCAGTACTTC
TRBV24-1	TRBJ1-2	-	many	CATSDPPLTIGYTF	TGTGCCACCAGTGATCCCCCACTCACGATCGGCTACACCTTC
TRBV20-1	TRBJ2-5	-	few	CSARYGGRETQYF	TGCAGTGCTAGATATGGGGGGCGGGAGACCCAGTACTTC
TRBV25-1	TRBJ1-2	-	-	CASMGDGFQGYTF	TGTGCCAGCATGGGAGACGGGTTCCAAGGCTACACCTTC
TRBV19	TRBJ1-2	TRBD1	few	CASSIQGTGNYGYTF	TGTGCCAGTAGTATACAAGGGACAGGGAACTATGGCTACACCTTC
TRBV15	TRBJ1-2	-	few	CATSSTDLGYTF	TGTGCCACCAGCTCGACAGATCTTGGCTACACCTTC
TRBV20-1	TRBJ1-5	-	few	CSAREPRSPQPQHF	TGCAGTGCTAGAGAGCCACGGTCCCCGCAGCCCCAGCATTTT
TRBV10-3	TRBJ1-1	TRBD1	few	CASSPGTGPGTEAFF	TGTGCCAGCAGTCCCGGGACAGGGCCGGGTACTGAAGCTTTCTTT
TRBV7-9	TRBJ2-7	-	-	CASSQGGTVYEQYF	TGTGCCAGCAGCCAAGGGGGGACGGTCTACGAGCAGTACTTC
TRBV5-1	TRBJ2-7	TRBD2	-	CASSRRGDDSYEQYF	TGCGCCAGCAGCCGACGGGGGGACGACTCCTACGAGCAGTACTTC
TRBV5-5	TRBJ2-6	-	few	CASSLFGPSGANVLTF	TGTGCCAGCAGCCTATTCGGGCCCTCTGGGGCCAACGTCCTGACTTTC
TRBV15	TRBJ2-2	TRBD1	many	CATSRVTGDTGELFF	TGTGCCACCAGCAGGGTAACAGGGGACACCGGGGAGCTGTTTTTT
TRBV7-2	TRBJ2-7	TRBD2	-	CASSLFSGVSYGQYF	TGTGCCAGCAGCTTATTTAGCGGGGTATCCTACGGGCAGTACTTC
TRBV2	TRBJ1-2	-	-	CASSIGPANYGYTF	TGTGCCAGTAGTATAGGTCCTGCTAACTATGGCTACACCTTC
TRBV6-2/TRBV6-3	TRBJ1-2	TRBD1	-	CASSYGQGRGYGYTF	TGTGCCAGCAGTTACGGACAGGGGCGCGGCTATGGCTACACCTTC
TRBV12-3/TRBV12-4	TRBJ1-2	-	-	CASSSSQNDYGYTF	TGTGCCAGCAGTTCGTCTCAAAACGACTATGGCTACACCTTC
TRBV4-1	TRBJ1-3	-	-	CASSQTASGNTIYF	TGCGCCAGCAGCCAGACAGCGTCTGGAAACACCATATATTTT
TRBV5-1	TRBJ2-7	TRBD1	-	CASRRQGSMEQYF	TGCGCCAGCAGGAGACAGGGATCGATGGAGCAGTACTTC
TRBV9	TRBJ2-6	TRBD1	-	CASSVEGQGEPSGANVLTF	TGTGCCAGCAGCGTAGAAGGACAGGGGGAGCCTTCTGGGGCCAACGTCCTGACTTTC
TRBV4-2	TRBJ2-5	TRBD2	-	CASSHITGTSEETQYF	TGTGCCAGCAGCCATATAACGGGGACTAGCGAAGAGACCCAGTACTTC
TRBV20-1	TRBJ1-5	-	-	CSAREVGGRKSQPQHF	TGCAGTGCTAGAGAGGTTGGAGGGAGGAAAAGTCAGCCCCAGCATTTT
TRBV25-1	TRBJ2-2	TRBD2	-	CASSPTNGGTGELFF	TGTGCCAGCAGCCCAACAAACGGGGGGACCGGGGAGCTGTTTTTT
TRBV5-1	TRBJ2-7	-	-	CASSTGTAGTYEQYF	TGCGCCAGCAGCACCGGGACTGCGGGAACCTACGAGCAGTACTTC
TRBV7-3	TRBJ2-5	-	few	CASSSLGPQETQYF	TGTGCCAGCAGCTCACTAGGACCCCAAGAGACCCAGTACTTC
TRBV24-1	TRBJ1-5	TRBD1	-	CASSLADRGLGPQHF	TGTGCCAGCAGTTTGGCCGACAGGGGGCTCGGGCCCCAGCATTTT
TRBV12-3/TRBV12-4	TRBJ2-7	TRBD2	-	CASSQAGLSYEQYF	TGTGCCAGCAGCCAAGCGGGACTTAGTTACGAGCAGTACTTC
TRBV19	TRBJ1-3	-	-	CASSIDFSGNTIYF	TGTGCCAGTAGTATCGACTTCTCTGGAAACACCATATATTTT
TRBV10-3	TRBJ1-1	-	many	CAISRGLGENTEAFF	TGTGCCATCAGTCGGGGACTGGGGGAGAACACTGAAGCTTTCTTT
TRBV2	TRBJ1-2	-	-	CASRVRGRGYTF	TGTGCCAGCCGTGTTCGGGGCAGGGGCTACACCTTC
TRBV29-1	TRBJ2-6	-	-	CIADSGANVLTF	TGCATCGCCGACTCTGGGGCCAACGTCCTGACTTTC
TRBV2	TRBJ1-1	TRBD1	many	CASSRDRATEAFF	TGTGCCAGCAGCCGCGACAGGGCCACTGAAGCTTTCTTT
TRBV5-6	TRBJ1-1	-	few	CASSFWRVYQAFF	TGTGCCAGCAGCTTTTGGAGGGTTTATCAAGCTTTCTTT
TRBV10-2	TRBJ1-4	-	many	CASTPRSTTNEKLFF	TGCGCCAGCACCCCCCGCAGCACAACTAATGAAAAACTGTTTTTT
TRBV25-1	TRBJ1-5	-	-	CASSELGTQHF	TGTGCCAGCAGTGAATTGGGGACCCAGCATTTT
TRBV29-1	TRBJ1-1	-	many	CSVETGREGTEAFF	TGCAGCGTTGAGACTGGCAGGGAGGGCACTGAAGCTTTCTTT
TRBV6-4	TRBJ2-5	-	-	CASSKNRETQYF	TGTGCCAGCAGCAAAAACAGGGAGACCCAGTACTTC
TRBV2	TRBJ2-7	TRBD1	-	CASTRTGRNEQYF	TGTGCCAGCACAAGGACAGGGAGAAACGAGCAGTACTTC
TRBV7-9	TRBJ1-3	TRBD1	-	CASSWDRDGYTIYF	TGTGCCAGCAGCTGGGACAGGGACGGCTACACCATATATTTT
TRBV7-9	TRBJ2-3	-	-	CASSATQGSTDTQYF	TGTGCCAGCAGCGCGACACAGGGCAGCACAGATACGCAGTATTTT
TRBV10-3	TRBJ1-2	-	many	CAVHRDGRGGYTF	TGTGCCGTACACCGGGACGGAAGAGGGGGCTACACCTTC
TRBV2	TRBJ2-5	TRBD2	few	CASSDFGGRIQETQYF	TGTGCCAGCAGTGATTTTGGCGGGAGGATACAAGAGACCCAGTACTTC